A selection of T cell receptor beta chains follows, all from one sample in a study of cytomegalovirus exposure and HLA in healthy donors. TCRdb's copy holds only in-frame clones and misses some; the assay was immunoSEQ multiplex PCR. Of 100,000 or so clones listed, 55% to 65% are singletons. The specimen was PBMCs. These receptor sequences come from a man aged 25 to 45 in good health and CMV-seropositive. Both conserved end residues are part of each CDR3. D genes are given only for firm matches. Clone size appears in some rows only: once, few, many, or a class for an expanded clone.

v_call: TRBV27
d_call: NA
clone_size: NA
j_call: TRBJ1-1
cdr3_nt: TGTGCCAGCAGTTTAAGTTGGAGGACTGAAGCTTTCTTT
cdr3_aa: CASSLSWRTEAFF

v_call: TRBV4-2
d_call: NA
clone_size: few
j_call: TRBJ1-2
cdr3_nt: TGTGCCAGCAGCCCCCGGAGTGGTCGACCTGGCTACACCTTC
cdr3_aa: CASSPRSGRPGYTF

v_call: TRBV4-1
d_call: NA
clone_size: NA
j_call: TRBJ1-2
cdr3_nt: TGCGCCAGCAGCCAAGGACCCCTAGCTAACTATGGCTACACCTTC
cdr3_aa: CASSQGPLANYGYTF

v_call: TRBV5-1
d_call: TRBD2
clone_size: NA
j_call: TRBJ2-5
cdr3_nt: TGCGCCAGCAGCTTGCCCGGGGGGACCCAAGAGACCCAGTACTTC
cdr3_aa: CASSLPGGTQETQYF

v_call: TRBV14
d_call: NA
clone_size: few
j_call: TRBJ1-2
cdr3_nt: TGTGCCAGCAGCCAGGGCTACCAGGCCCCCAGCTATGGCTACACCTTC
cdr3_aa: CASSQGYQAPSYGYTF

v_call: TRBV4-2
d_call: TRBD2
clone_size: few
j_call: TRBJ2-3
cdr3_nt: TGTGCCAGCAGCCAAGATCGATTTCTAGCGGGGGGGGGCACAGATACGCAGTATTTT
cdr3_aa: CASSQDRFLAGGGTDTQYF

v_call: TRBV29-1
d_call: NA
clone_size: NA
j_call: TRBJ2-3
cdr3_nt: TGCAGCGTTGAAGATGATAGCAGGGAAACGCAGTATTTT
cdr3_aa: CSVEDDSRETQYF

v_call: TRBV5-1
d_call: TRBD1
clone_size: NA
j_call: TRBJ1-2
cdr3_nt: TGCGCCAGCAGCCCTAGCCCAGGGGGTGGCTACACCTTC
cdr3_aa: CASSPSPGGGYTF

v_call: TRBV6-6
d_call: NA
clone_size: NA
j_call: TRBJ2-1
cdr3_nt: TGTGCCAGCAGTTCCAGGGGTGAGCAGTTCTTC
cdr3_aa: CASSSRGEQFF

v_call: TRBV25-1
d_call: TRBD2
clone_size: NA
j_call: TRBJ2-1
cdr3_nt: TGTGCCAGCAGTGATGGGGGACTAGTAACTAGTGAGCAGTTCTTC
cdr3_aa: CASSDGGLVTSEQFF

v_call: TRBV11-3
d_call: TRBD2
clone_size: NA
j_call: TRBJ2-3
cdr3_nt: TGTGCCAGCAGCCGCGGACTAGCGGGGGGCCCGGATACGCAGTATTTT
cdr3_aa: CASSRGLAGGPDTQYF

v_call: TRBV5-4
d_call: TRBD1
clone_size: NA
j_call: TRBJ1-2
cdr3_nt: TGTGCCAGCAGCCCTGGGACAGCCTATGGCTACACCTTC
cdr3_aa: CASSPGTAYGYTF

v_call: TRBV14
d_call: NA
clone_size: NA
j_call: TRBJ1-1
cdr3_nt: TGTGCCAGCAGCCGCCAACTTAACCCTGAAGCTTTCTTT
cdr3_aa: CASSRQLNPEAFF

v_call: TRBV5-1
d_call: TRBD1
clone_size: NA
j_call: TRBJ1-1
cdr3_nt: TGCGCCAGCAGCTTGGGGGACAGCTTCTACACTGAAGCTTTCTTT
cdr3_aa: CASSLGDSFYTEAFF

v_call: TRBV6-5
d_call: NA
clone_size: NA
j_call: TRBJ1-3
cdr3_nt: TGTGCCAGCAGCGGCAGGATCTCTGGAAACACCATATATTTT
cdr3_aa: CASSGRISGNTIYF

v_call: TRBV4-2
d_call: NA
clone_size: NA
j_call: TRBJ2-1
cdr3_nt: TGTGCCAGCGGACTGCTTGGCAATGAGCAGTTCTTC
cdr3_aa: CASGLLGNEQFF

v_call: TRBV19
d_call: NA
clone_size: NA
j_call: TRBJ1-5
cdr3_nt: TGTGCCAGTAGCCAGGGCGGGGGTAGCAATCAGCCCCAGCATTTT
cdr3_aa: CASSQGGGSNQPQHF

v_call: TRBV5-1
d_call: NA
clone_size: NA
j_call: TRBJ1-3
cdr3_nt: TGCGCCAGCAGCTTGATGGGCCGAGACAACACCATATATTTT
cdr3_aa: CASSLMGRDNTIYF

v_call: TRBV5-6
d_call: TRBD1
clone_size: NA
j_call: TRBJ1-2
cdr3_nt: TGTGCCAGCAGCACCCCCGGGACAGGGGTACTTGGCTACACCTTC
cdr3_aa: CASSTPGTGVLGYTF

v_call: TRBV27
d_call: TRBD2
clone_size: NA
j_call: TRBJ2-3
cdr3_nt: TGTGCCAGCAGTGCCCCTAGCGGGGGGAAGATAACGCAGTATTTT
cdr3_aa: CASSAPSGGKITQYF

v_call: TRBV30
d_call: TRBD1
clone_size: few
j_call: TRBJ1-6
cdr3_nt: TGTGCCTGGAGATCAGGACAGGGTGGTTCACCCCTCCACTTT
cdr3_aa: CAWRSGQGGSPLHF

v_call: TRBV7-8
d_call: NA
clone_size: NA
j_call: TRBJ1-3
cdr3_nt: TGTGCCAGCAGCTTGAGGGGGACTGGAAACACCATATATTTT
cdr3_aa: CASSLRGTGNTIYF

v_call: TRBV7-9
d_call: NA
clone_size: NA
j_call: TRBJ2-7
cdr3_nt: TGTGCCAGCAGCTTAGGAATGGAGAGCTCCTACGAGCAGTACTTC
cdr3_aa: CASSLGMESSYEQYF

v_call: TRBV19
d_call: TRBD1
clone_size: NA
j_call: TRBJ1-2
cdr3_nt: TGTGCCAGTAGTGGACAGGGTGTGAACTATGGCTACACCTTC
cdr3_aa: CASSGQGVNYGYTF

v_call: TRBV2
d_call: NA
clone_size: NA
j_call: TRBJ2-1
cdr3_nt: TGTGCCAGCAGCCAGGGGTACGGTGAGCAGTTCTTC
cdr3_aa: CASSQGYGEQFF

v_call: TRBV19
d_call: TRBD1
clone_size: few
j_call: TRBJ2-1
cdr3_nt: TGTGCCAGTAGGGCCGGGGACAGGGGCAATGAGCAGTTCTTC
cdr3_aa: CASRAGDRGNEQFF

v_call: TRBV7-8
d_call: TRBD1
clone_size: NA
j_call: TRBJ2-7
cdr3_nt: TGTGCCAGCAGCTTGGCGGACAGGGGCTTCTACGAGCAGTACTTC
cdr3_aa: CASSLADRGFYEQYF

v_call: TRBV30
d_call: NA
clone_size: NA
j_call: TRBJ1-1
cdr3_nt: TGTGCCTGGAGTCACAGTACTGAAGCTTTCTTT
cdr3_aa: CAWSHSTEAFF

v_call: TRBV7-2
d_call: NA
clone_size: NA
j_call: TRBJ2-3
cdr3_nt: TGTGCCAGCACCCTGAGTGGGGGGTTACGCACAGATACGCAGTATTTT
cdr3_aa: CASTLSGGLRTDTQYF

v_call: TRBV6-4
d_call: NA
clone_size: NA
j_call: TRBJ1-2
cdr3_nt: TGTGCCAGCAGTGACTCAGGGGGTCTTGATGGCTACACCTTC
cdr3_aa: CASSDSGGLDGYTF

v_call: TRBV13
d_call: TRBD2
clone_size: NA
j_call: TRBJ2-3
cdr3_nt: TGTGCCAGCAGCTCTCTGGGACTAGCGGGGGGGCCTTGGGCAGATACGCAGTATTTT
cdr3_aa: CASSSLGLAGGPWADTQYF

v_call: TRBV6-5
d_call: NA
clone_size: few
j_call: TRBJ1-1
cdr3_nt: TGTGCCAGCAGTCGACTAGGAGCGGGGACTGAAGCTTTCTTT
cdr3_aa: CASSRLGAGTEAFF

v_call: TRBV4-1
d_call: TRBD1
clone_size: NA
j_call: TRBJ1-4
cdr3_nt: TGCGCCAGCGCCCCTATCGGGACAGGGATTGAAAAACTGTTTTTT
cdr3_aa: CASAPIGTGIEKLFF

v_call: TRBV5-4
d_call: NA
clone_size: NA
j_call: TRBJ1-2
cdr3_nt: TGTGCCAGCAGTTTCCCCGGGACAACCTATGGCTACACCTTC
cdr3_aa: CASSFPGTTYGYTF

v_call: TRBV7-9
d_call: NA
clone_size: once
j_call: TRBJ2-2
cdr3_nt: TGTTCCAGCAGCTCCCTTTCTATCACGGCCGGGGAGCTGTTTTTT
cdr3_aa: CSSSSLSITAGELFF

v_call: TRBV4-1
d_call: TRBD2
clone_size: few
j_call: TRBJ2-3
cdr3_nt: TGCGCCAGCAGCCAAGTAGCGGGGGGGCCGGCAGATACGCAGTATTTT
cdr3_aa: CASSQVAGGPADTQYF